The 17 T cell receptor beta chains presented below share a single source sample, sequenced in a study of blood T cells in healthy people across ages. PCR was performed a second time for roughly 7 to 12 cycles using a sample-barcoded 5' primer and a J-beta primer mix. Using its own MiXCR run on the 5' RACE reads, TCRdb lists one record per CDR3 protein. The table includes over 700,000 distinct CDR3 sequences, about 55% detected once. The specimen sequenced was blood. The receptors here all came from an elderly man in good health.

This chain uses TRBV3-1 with TRBJ2-4; 10 positions agree with TRBD2. The V segment lost 0 bases and the J segment 7 bases; nucleotides outside the gene matches: 6. Germline V CDR1 and CDR2: LGHDT, YNNKEL (reference sequence). This CDR3 is built from 16 residues. CDR3: CASSQERLAGANIQYF. The CDR3 nucleotides read TGTGCCAGCAGCCAAGAAAGGCTAGCGGGAGCCAACATTCAGTACTTC.

V gene TRBV6-5 combines with J gene TRBJ1-1; 7 nucleotides line up with TRBD1. The CDR3 is made up of 12 amino acids. Germline-derived CDR1 and CDR2 are MNHEY and SVGAGI. V lost 10 bases, J lost 10 bases, and 12 bases stayed unmatched. The CDR3 region is CATISATGRAFF. The CDR3 DNA reads TGTGCCACCATCTCTGCGACAGGGAGAGCTTTCTTT.

The chain carries TRBV11-2 and TRBJ2-7; either TRBD1 or TRBD2 may supply D (6 bases each). Trimming left V 5 bases short and J 1 base short, with 15 bases between. CDR3 size: 15 residues. Germline V CDR1 and CDR2: SGHAT, FQNNGV. The CDR3 nucleotides are TGTGCCAGCAGCCGGGGGCCAGGGCGGTCCTACGAGCAGTACTTC. Protein product: CASSRGPGRSYEQYF. Looking up the rest from reference TRBV11-2 and TRBJ2-7 gives the full variable domain: EAGVAQSPRYKIIEKRQSVAFWCNPISGHATLYWYQQILGQGPKLLIQFQNNGVVDDSQLPKDRFSAERLKGVDSTLKIQPAKLEDSAVYLCASSRGPGRSYEQYFGPGTRLTVT.

This chain joins TRBV7-8 and TRBJ2-1; D is perhaps TRBD2 (6 bases). CDR3 length equals 15 residues. Germline V CDR1 and CDR2: SGHVS, FQNEAQ. V was clipped by 2 bases and J by 1 base, with 9 bases between them. The CDR3 DNA reads TGTGCCAGCAGCTTACGGGAGCAATCCTACAATGAGCAGTTCTTC. As protein: CASSLREQSYNEQFF.

Many counts were recorded for this clonotype. The genes are TRBV27 and TRBJ2-7; D is unresolved. V lost 11 bases to trimming and J lost 6 bases, with 8 bases between them. The CDR3 covers 9 residues. The germline gives CDR1 MNHEY, CDR2 SMNVEV (reference sequence). The CDR3 is CAAYPEQYF. DNA for the CDR3: TGTGCCGCTTATCCCGAGCAGTACTTC.

About this clonotype itself: A read error may account for a junction end that differs from germline. The gene calls are TRBV2 and TRBJ2-3; TRBD1 matches 9 bases. CDR1 and CDR2 (germline): SNHLY, FYNNEI. The CDR3 is 15 amino acids. The chain's CDR3 is CATSPRDRDGRYAYF. The CDR3 coding sequence is TGCGCCACTAGCCCCCGGGACAGGGACGGCAGATACGCGTATTTT.

The chain uses TRBV4-1 and TRBJ1-4; 9 nucleotides match TRBD1. CDR3 size: 15 residues. Germline trimming cut 2 bases from V and 9 bases from J; bases unmatched to any gene: 7. The germline CDR1 and CDR2 sequences are MGHRA and YSYEKL. The CDR3 is CASSQPGQGTKKLFF. For the CDR3, the DNA is TGCGCCAGCAGCCAACCAGGACAGGGGACGAAAAAACTGTTTTTT.

This chain joins TRBV11-3 and TRBJ1-1; weak D call: TRBD1 (5 bases). CDR1 SGHNT and CDR2 YENEEA come from the germline V gene. This CDR3 has 14 amino acids. Deletions cut 5 bases from V and 4 bases from J, with 14 bases between. The CDR3 loop reads CASSAGGGITEAFF. The DNA for the CDR3 is TGTGCCAGCAGCGCCGGGGGGGGAATCACTGAAGCTTTCTTT. The full variable domain, its missing parts supplied by reference TRBV11-3 and TRBJ1-1, is EAGVVQSPRYKIIEKKQPVAFWCNPISGHNTLYWYLQNLGQGPELLIRYENEEAVDDSQLPKDRFSAERLKGVDSTLKIQPAELGDSAVYLCASSAGGGITEAFFGQGTRLTVV.

The chain recombines TRBV11-2 with TRBJ2-7; a possible D gene is TRBD2 (6 bases). The CDR3 extends over 15 amino acids. CDR1 SGHAT and CDR2 FQNNGV come from the germline V gene. V lost 4 bases to trimming and J lost 0 bases, with 13 bases between them. The CDR3 DNA is TGTGCCAGCAGCTGGGATGCCGGGAGCTCCTACGAGCAGTACTTC. This gives the protein CASSWDAGSSYEQYF.

The V call is TRBV7-3, the J call TRBJ2-1, with D perhaps matching TRBD1 (6 bases). This CDR3 comprises 15 residues. V was trimmed by 1 base and J by 9 bases, leaving 16 bases between them. Per germline, CDR1 SGHTA and CDR2 FQGTGA. Here the CDR3 DNA reads TGTGCCAGCAGCTTAAATCGGGACAACACTCGTGAGCAGTTCTTC. It encodes CASSLNRDNTREQFF.

The CDR3 DNA reads TGCGCCAGCGGACCTTTCGGGACCCCTGTGTCCTACAATGAGCAGTTCTTC. The encoded protein is CASGPFGTPVSYNEQFF. V gene TRBV5-1 combines with J gene TRBJ2-1; TRBD1 or TRBD2 may be the D gene (5 bases each). This CDR3 comprises 17 residues. Germline V gene sequence: CDR1 SGHRS, CDR2 YFSETQ. Between the trimmed V and J ends, which lost 7 bases and 1 base, there was a span of 21 bases. Complete variable domain (other parts from reference TRBV5-1 and TRBJ2-1): KAGVTQTPRYLIKTRGQQVTLSCSPISGHRSVSWYQQTPGQGLQFLFEYFSETQRNKGNFPGRFSGRQFSNSRSEMNVSTLELGDSALYLCASGPFGTPVSYNEQFFGPGTRLTVL.

This clonotype appeared a few times. This chain joins TRBV20-1 and TRBJ2-7, with D perhaps matching TRBD2 (6 bases). Trimming removed 6 bases from V and 4 bases from J, with 16 bases in between. The CDR3 is 13 amino acids. From germline, CDR1 is DFQATT and CDR2 SNEGSKA (reference sequence). The CDR3 region is CSAHRPSDYEQYF. CDR3 sequence (DNA): TGCAGTGCCCATAGACCTAGCGATTACGAGCAGTACTTC.

In this sample, this clonotype turned up once. The V and J genes are TRBV6-5 and TRBJ1-2; TRBD1 matches at 12 bases. Germline V gene sequence: CDR1 MNHEY, CDR2 SVGAGI. Losses at the gene ends were 5 bases for V and 6 bases for J; bases not matched to a gene: 4. The CDR3 is 14 amino acids. CDR3 nucleotides: TGTGCCAGCAGTGGGGACAGGGGGCGGGATGGCTACACCTTC. This sequence encodes CASSGDRGRDGYTF.

This clonotype was counted only a few times. The chain couples TRBV7-3 to TRBJ2-5; no clear D gene. Trimming removed 5 bases at V and 2 bases at J, with 9 bases between. CDR1 SGHTA and CDR2 FQGTGA come from the germline V gene. The CDR3 sequence is 13 residues long. The CDR3 reads CASSRSIQETQYF. Here the CDR3 DNA reads TGTGCCAGCAGCCGCTCAATTCAAGAGACCCAGTACTTC.

This clonotype was counted between two and nine times. V gene TRBV2 combines with J gene TRBJ2-3; 8 bases match TRBD2. Germline V lookup: CDR1 SNHLY, CDR2 FYNNEI. The CDR3 covers 17 residues. J lost 2 bases, V lost 3 bases, and 10 bases had no gene match. Written as DNA, the CDR3 is TGTGCCAGCAGTGATTATCCGGGACTAGGGTCCACAGATACGCAGTATTTT. This encodes CASSDYPGLGSTDTQYF.

The rearrangement uses TRBV6-6 and TRBJ1-1; TRBD1 matches at 8 bases. CDR3 size: 13 residues. The V and J ends lost 7 bases and 6 bases, in that order; junction bases with no gene match: 7. Looked up from germline, CDR1 is MNHNY and CDR2 is SVGAGI (reference sequence). CDR3 sequence (DNA): TGTGCCAGCAACCTACAGGGGGTAGCTGAAGCTTTCTTT. Encoded protein: CASNLQGVAEAFF.

This rearrangement joins TRBV6-6 to TRBJ2-4; D is tentatively TRBD1 or TRBD2 (5 bases each). The end of the DNA aligns better with TRBJ2-5, so the J call may be wrong. CDR1 and CDR2 (germline): MNHNY, SVGAGI (reference sequence). CDR3 length equals 16 residues. The DNA of the CDR3 is TGTGCCAGCAGCAAAGGACCGAGGGGAGTCCAAGAGACCCAGTACTTC. This codes for CASSKGPRGVQETQYF.